This T cell receptor (beta chain) is from a study of blood T cells in healthy people across ages. This clonotype was seen many times. Its specificity is not known. Sample-barcoded 5' priming and a J-beta primer mix drove a second PCR of roughly 6 to 12 cycles. TCRdb redid the calling of the 5' RACE reads with MiXCR, one entry per CDR3 protein. The data contain about 930,000 distinct CDR3 sequences, 25% to 30% of them singletons. Researchers collected about 9.1 milliliters of peripheral blood from every single donor. Overall study results and limits: Whereas aged donors had fewer naive CD4+ cells, long-lived donors had more of them and higher diversity.

Losses at the gene ends were 6 bases for V and 6 bases for J; bases not matched to a gene: 14. CDR3 size: 16 residues. These data were also reused for a study on T cells of mothers and their children. That investigation notes: Mothers yielded over 10 million CDR3 reads, children about 3.1 million each.

Material: blood. The TCR was taken from a woman aged 35 to 49 in good health. The chain couples TRBV12-3 or TRBV12-4 to TRBJ2-3; 8 bases are a match to TRBD1. Written as DNA, the CDR3 is TGTGCCAGCAGAGCGGACAGGGAAGGTACGTCTGATACGCAGTATTTT. This gives the protein CASRADREGTSDTQYF.